The next 24 T cell receptor beta chains were all read from a single sample in a study of blood T cell repertoires in COVID-19. This table comes from immunoSEQ multiplex PCR, and its TCRdb copy is limited to in-frame clones, with some not included. The sample includes fewer than 150,000 clones, 81% seen only once; the top ten take roughly 1.5%. Sequenced sample: peripheral blood. These receptors came from a man aged 50 to 59 with acute or convalescent COVID-19.

V gene TRBV4-1 combines with J gene TRBJ1-6, with D possibly being TRBD1 (5 bases). Germline CDR1 MGHRA, CDR2 YSYEKL. V lost 4 bases to trimming and J lost 6 bases, with 13 bases between them. This CDR3 has 15 amino acids. The DNA for the CDR3 is TGCGCCAGCAGCCCCAACCCACAGGTTAATTCACCCCTCCACTTT. Its translation: CASSPNPQVNSPLHF.

This clone has a handful of counts. The rearrangement links TRBV2 to TRBJ2-1, with TRBD2 matching 11 bases. V lost 6 bases to trimming and J lost 4 bases; unmatched junction nucleotides: 5. The germline V gene encodes CDR1 SNHLY and CDR2 FYNNEI. CDR3 length equals 15 residues. The CDR3 DNA sequence: TGTGCCAGCAGAGAACTAGCGGGGGAATACAATGAGCAGTTCTTC. It codes for CASRELAGEYNEQFF.

The chain joins TRBV4-1 to TRBJ1-1; 9 nucleotides agree with TRBD1. V dropped 0 bases and J dropped 6; count of bases not matched to a gene: 14. CDR3 length: 18 residues. CDR1 and CDR2 from the germline V gene are MGHRA and YSYEKL. The CDR3 coding sequence is TGCGCCAGCAGCCAAGATTTCTCGGGACAGGGAAGAAGGTCTGAAGCTTTCTTT. It yields the protein CASSQDFSGQGRRSEAFF.

V usage is TRBV6-6 and J usage is TRBJ1-1; 9 bases line up with TRBD1. The CDR3 extends over 14 amino acids. CDR1 MNHNY and CDR2 SVGAGI come from the germline V gene (reference sequence). V was pared by 5 bases and J by 1 base, with 2 bases of the junction left unmatched. CDR3 sequence (DNA): TGTGCCAGCAGTCGGGACAGGGAGAACACTGAAGCTTTCTTT. This translates into CASSRDRENTEAFF.

The rearrangement links TRBV7-4 to TRBJ2-7, with D uncertain. V was clipped by 7 bases and J by 9 bases, with 16 bases between them. Germline V gives CDR1 SGHVT, CDR2 SQSDAQ. The CDR3 extends over 12 amino acids. CDR3 residues: CASNSSHPGQYF. CDR3 bases: TGTGCCAGCAACTCATCCCACCCGGGGCAGTACTTC.

The chain is built from TRBV6-1 and TRBJ2-2; 7 nucleotides agree with TRBD1. Germline V lookup: CDR1 MNHNS, CDR2 SASEGT. The CDR3 sequence is 17 residues long. The junction had 10 bases not matched to a gene; V was cut back by 1 base and J by 5 bases. The CDR3: CASSEGAGGVGTGELFF. The CDR3 coding sequence is TGTGCCAGCAGTGAAGGCGCAGGGGGAGTAGGGACCGGGGAGCTGTTTTTT.

The chain recombines TRBV11-2 with TRBJ1-1, with D possibly TRBD1 on 6 matching bases. The CDR3 covers 15 residues. Trimming pared 4 bases from V and 11 bases from J, leaving 23 bases between. The V gene's germline CDR1 is SGHAT and CDR2 FQNNGV. CDR3 sequence reads: CASSSALPEGGRAFF. CDR3 DNA sequence: TGTGCCAGCAGCTCTGCACTGCCGGAGGGGGGGAGGGCTTTCTTT.

In its sample, this clone was seen a few times. The chain has TRBV11-1 and TRBJ2-3, with TRBD1 as a possible D gene (6 bases). The CDR3 runs to 15 residues. The germline V gene has CDR1 SGHAT and CDR2 FQDESV (reference sequence). The V end was cut by 5 bases, the J end by 2 bases, with 14 bases between. DNA for the CDR3: TGTGCCAGCAGCCAAAACGGACAGTACACAGATACGCAGTATTTT. Amino acids: CASSQNGQYTDTQYF.

This chain uses TRBV30 with TRBJ2-2, with 8 bases identical to TRBD1. CDR1 and CDR2 from the germline V gene are GTSNPN and SVGIG (reference sequence). V lost 3 bases to trimming and J lost 2 bases; unmatched junction nucleotides: 5. This CDR3 comprises 15 residues. The CDR3 bases are TGTGCCTGGAGCACAGGGGGATTAAACACCGGGGAGCTGTTTTTT. Translation gives CAWSTGGLNTGELFF.

The chain links TRBV19 to TRBJ2-1; 9 nucleotides match TRBD2. The CDR3 is made up of 17 amino acids. With 3 bases clipped from V and 4 bases from J, the junction kept 10 bases outside the gene matches. CDR1 is LNHDA and CDR2 is SQIVND in the germline V gene (reference sequence). CDR3 DNA: TGTGCCAGTAGTATTAAGGGTAGCGGGGGAGCTTACAATGAGCAGTTCTTC. This translates into CASSIKGSGGAYNEQFF.

The rearrangement uses TRBV4-2 and TRBJ1-3; 8 nucleotides align to TRBD1. CDR3 size: 16 residues. V lost 0 bases and J lost 0; bases outside the gene matches: 1. CDR1 is LGHNA, CDR2 YNFKEQ, per germline. CDR3 region: CASSQEGQASGNTIYF. CDR3 DNA sequence: TGTGCCAGCAGCCAAGAGGGACAGGCCTCTGGAAACACCATATATTTT.

This clone was seen just once. This chain connects TRBV28 to TRBJ2-7; tentative D call: TRBD1 (5 bases). Trimming removed 1 base at V and 0 bases at J, with 7 bases between. The V gene's germline CDR1 is MDHEN and CDR2 SYDVKM. This CDR3 spans 14 amino acids. This chain's CDR3 is CASSLSGYSYEQYF. The CDR3 nucleotides are TGTGCCAGCAGTTTATCAGGGTACTCCTACGAGCAGTACTTC.

The V gene is TRBV19, the J gene TRBJ1-4; tentatively, D is TRBD1 (6 bases). Germline V CDR1 and CDR2: LNHDA, SQIVND (reference sequence). CDR3 length equals 14 residues. The V and J ends lost 6 bases and 2 bases respectively, with 10 bases between them. CDR3 amino acids: CASSSQGTNEKLFF. The DNA of the CDR3 is TGTGCCAGTAGCTCCCAGGGGACTAATGAAAAACTGTTTTTT.

The V call is TRBV28, the J call TRBJ2-3, with a tentative D call TRBD2 (7 bases). V lost 6 bases to trimming and J lost 0 bases, with 19 bases between them. The CDR3 totals 17 residues. Looked up from germline, CDR1 is MDHEN and CDR2 is SYDVKM. CDR3 in amino acids: CASSWNYGGPSTDTQYF. CDR3 sequence (DNA): TGTGCCAGCAGCTGGAACTACGGGGGGCCTAGCACAGATACGCAGTATTTT.

As DNA, the CDR3 is TGCGCCAGCCGGGCCCAGGGATTGAACACTGAAGCTTTCTTT. This encodes CASRAQGLNTEAFF. The chain joins TRBV5-1 to TRBJ1-1; the D gene is possibly TRBD1 (5 bases). The V and J ends lost 7 bases and 0 bases respectively, with 13 bases between them. Germline assignment: CDR1 SGHRS and CDR2 YFSETQ. The CDR3 totals 14 residues.

V and J are TRBV3-1 (or the pseudogene TRBV3-2) and TRBJ1-1; D gene ambiguous. CDR1 and CDR2 (germline): LGHDT, YNNKEL (reference sequence). The length of the CDR3 is 14 residues. V was shortened by 0 bases and J by 1 base, with 6 bases between the two germline ends. CDR3 protein: CASSQERGNTEAFF. The CDR3 region has the DNA TGTGCCAGCAGCCAAGAGCGGGGGAACACTGAAGCTTTCTTT.

This sequence joins TRBV4-1 and TRBJ2-1; 8 bases map to TRBD1. The CDR3 sequence is 14 residues long. Germline CDR1 and CDR2: MGHRA and YSYEKL. V lost 4 bases to trimming and J lost 4 bases; unmatched junction nucleotides: 3. CDR3 residues: CASSPRDRYNEQFF. CDR3 DNA sequence: TGCGCCAGCAGCCCTCGGGACAGGTACAATGAGCAGTTCTTC.

J is TRBJ2-4 and V is TRBV2, with D perhaps TRBD1 (6 bases). Per the germline V gene, CDR1 is SNHLY and CDR2 is FYNNEI. CDR3 length equals 14 residues. V lost 6 bases, J lost 5 bases, and 14 bases lay in between. The CDR3 protein is CASSPGGGENIQYF. The DNA of the CDR3 is TGTGCCAGCAGCCCTGGGGGCGGTGAAAACATTCAGTACTTC.

This chain uses TRBV4-1 with TRBJ1-5; D gene uncertain. Per germline, CDR1 MGHRA and CDR2 YSYEKL. Deletions cut 4 bases from V and 3 bases from J, with 7 bases between. The CDR3 runs 13 residues. This CDR3 is CASSLSNNQPQHF. DNA of the CDR3: TGCGCCAGCAGCCTATCTAACAATCAGCCCCAGCATTTT.

This rearrangement joins TRBV9 to TRBJ2-2; tentatively, D is TRBD2 (5 bases). The V gene's germline CDR1 is SGDLS and CDR2 YYNGEE. Trimming removed 2 bases at V and 2 bases at J, with 7 bases between. There are 14 residues in the CDR3. The CDR3 region has the DNA TGTGCCAGCAGCGTTCTAGCTAACACCGGGGAGCTGTTTTTT. Its translation: CASSVLANTGELFF.

The chain carries TRBV9 and TRBJ2-5; D is uncertain. Looked up from germline, CDR1 is SGDLS and CDR2 is YYNGEE. The V and J ends lost 3 bases and 5 bases respectively, with 8 bases between them. The CDR3 is made up of 12 amino acids. DNA for the CDR3: TGTGCCAGCAGCGGAGAGGAGGAGACCCAGTACTTC. It yields the protein CASSGEEETQYF.

The V call is TRBV9, the J call TRBJ2-7, with D perhaps matching TRBD1 (5 bases). CDR1 is SGDLS, CDR2 YYNGEE, per germline. V lost 2 bases, J lost 5 bases, and 14 bases lay in between. The CDR3 extends over 14 amino acids. The CDR3 DNA reads as TGTGCCAGCAGCGTCGGCCCCGGCAGGGACGAGCAGTACTTC. As protein: CASSVGPGRDEQYF.

The chain is built from TRBV2 and TRBJ1-4; D perhaps matches TRBD1 (6 bases). Germline V gene sequence: CDR1 SNHLY, CDR2 FYNNEI. This CDR3 is built from 16 residues. Trimming pared 6 bases from V and 0 bases from J, leaving 14 bases between. This CDR3 reads CASRGAVAATNEKLFF. The CDR3 coding sequence is TGTGCCAGCAGGGGGGCCGTGGCGGCAACTAATGAAAAACTGTTTTTT.

The genes are TRBV29-1 and TRBJ1-2, with TRBD1 as a possible D gene (5 bases). The CDR3 totals 14 residues. V shed 1 base and J shed 6 bases, with 15 bases lying between them. Germline V gene data show CDR1 as SQVTM and CDR2 as ANQGSEA. DNA of the CDR3: TGCAGCGTTGAAGTTAGGGGTGGAGGGAATGGCTACACCTTC. Amino acids: CSVEVRGGGNGYTF. The full variable domain, rest sourced from reference TRBV29-1 and TRBJ1-2, is SAVISQKPSRDICQRGTSLTIQCQVDSQVTMMFWYRQQPGQSLTLIATANQGSEATYESGFVIDKFPISRPNLTFSTLTVSNMSPEDSSIYLCSVEVRGGGNGYTFGSGTRLTVV.